The 27 T cell receptor beta chains presented below share a single source sample, sequenced in a study of cytomegalovirus exposure and HLA in healthy donors. Vbeta (60) and Jbeta (13) primers were used in the PCR. The assay was immunoSEQ multiplex PCR, and TCRdb's table has in-frame clones only and misses some. The sample totals roughly 100,000 clones; its top ten clones hold around 0.59%. Sequencing used PBMCs. Receptors originate from a man aged 50 to 60 in good health and CMV-seronegative.

The chain joins TRBV6-1 to TRBJ1-2; no clear D. This CDR3 spans 16 amino acids. CDR1 and CDR2 (germline): MNHNS, SASEGT. The V end was cut by 4 bases, the J end by 5 bases, with 20 bases between. The CDR3 DNA reads as TGTGCCAGCAGTGCCCAATCACGAGGGTGGGATTATGGCTACACCTTC. It is translated as CASSAQSRGWDYGYTF.

The rearrangement uses TRBV7-2 and TRBJ1-2, with D tentatively TRBD1 (6 bases). Looked up from germline, CDR1 is SGHTA and CDR2 is FQGNSA. The CDR3 extends over 14 amino acids. V lost 5 bases, J lost 5 bases, and 15 bases lay in between. In DNA, the CDR3 is TGTGCCAGCAGCCCTGCGGGGGGCAGGTATGGCTACACCTTC. Its translation is CASSPAGGRYGYTF. Filled out from reference TRBV7-2 and TRBJ1-2, the complete variable domain reads GAGVSQSPSNKVTEKGKDVELRCDPISGHTALYWYRQSLGQGLEFLIYFQGNSAPDKSGLPSDRFSAERTGGSVSTLTIQRTQQEDSAVYLCASSPAGGRYGYTFGSGTRLTVV.

The rearrangement joins TRBV19 to TRBJ2-7; TRBD1 aligns across 9 bases. Germline CDR1 reads LNHDA; CDR2 reads SQIVND (reference sequence). This CDR3 spans 15 amino acids. Trimming removed 5 bases from V and 3 bases from J; junction bases left unmatched: 8. The CDR3 spells CASSSSGTGSYEQYF. The CDR3 region has the DNA TGTGCCAGTAGTTCCTCCGGGACAGGGAGCTACGAGCAGTACTTC.

The chain has TRBV5-1 and TRBJ2-3, with TRBD1 identical over 7 bases. Germline CDR1 SGHRS, CDR2 YFSETQ. J lost 4 bases, V lost 1 base, and 6 bases had no gene match. The CDR3 is 15 amino acids. DNA for the CDR3: TGCGCCAGCAGCTTGAGGGGACAGAGCGCAGATACGCAGTATTTT. Translating it yields CASSLRGQSADTQYF. Variable domain in full (rest from reference TRBV5-1 and TRBJ2-3): KAGVTQTPRYLIKTRGQQVTLSCSPISGHRSVSWYQQTPGQGLQFLFEYFSETQRNKGNFPGRFSGRQFSNSRSEMNVSTLELGDSALYLCASSLRGQSADTQYFGPGTRLTVL.

The J gene is TRBJ1-1, the V gene TRBV6-5; D is unresolved. CDR1 MNHEY and CDR2 SVGAGI come from the germline V gene. The length of the CDR3 is 14 residues. Trimming removed 6 bases at V and 5 bases at J, with 16 bases between. In nucleotides, the CDR3 is TGTGCCAGCAGGGAGACTACGTATGGGACTGAAGCTTTCTTT. It encodes CASRETTYGTEAFF.

The genes are TRBV6-5 and TRBJ2-5, with D possibly matching TRBD2 (6 bases). Trimming shortened V by 4 bases and J by 0 bases, and 12 bases separated the two germline ends. Germline V gives CDR1 MNHEY, CDR2 SVGAGI. The CDR3 sequence is 15 residues long. CDR3 amino acids: CASSFARDYQETQYF. The CDR3 nucleotides read TGTGCCAGCAGTTTTGCCCGGGACTACCAAGAGACCCAGTACTTC.

The chain is built from TRBV4-3 and TRBJ2-7; D is perhaps TRBD2 (6 bases). The CDR3 has 15 residues. The V and J ends lost 1 base and 3 bases respectively, with 13 bases between them. The germline V gene has CDR1 LGHNA and CDR2 YSLEER. The CDR3 region has the DNA TGCGCCAGCAGCCAAGGGGACTCAATTCTCTACGAGCAGTACTTC. Amino acids: CASSQGDSILYEQYF.

The chain couples TRBV6-6 to TRBJ1-1, with 7 bases identical to TRBD1. This CDR3 has 13 residues. CDR1 is MNHNY, CDR2 SVGAGI, per germline (reference sequence). V was clipped by 6 bases and J by 0 bases; unmatched bases: 1. CDR3 amino acids: CASSDRVNTEAFF. The CDR3 region has the DNA TGTGCCAGCAGCGACAGGGTGAACACTGAAGCTTTCTTT.

The rearrangement links TRBV9 to TRBJ1-2; 7 bases align to TRBD1. Losses at the gene ends were 8 bases for V and 4 bases for J; bases not matched to a gene: 14. Germline V gives CDR1 SGDLS, CDR2 YYNGEE. CDR3 length equals 15 residues. The CDR3 protein is CASSRPGQTSYGYTF. In nucleotides, the CDR3 is TGTGCCAGTTCTCGCCCGGGACAGACTAGCTATGGCTACACCTTC.

The chain carries TRBV11-3 and TRBJ1-1; D is undetermined. Germline values: CDR1 SGHNT, CDR2 YENEEA. V was clipped by 4 bases and J by 1 base, with 10 bases between them. The CDR3 runs to 14 residues. Here the CDR3 reads CASSSGLRNTEAFF. The CDR3 coding sequence is TGTGCCAGCAGCTCCGGACTGAGGAACACTGAAGCTTTCTTT.

A note on this clone: A read error may produce the germline difference seen at one junction end. The sample contains more than one DNA sequence encoding this CDR3. CDR3 loop: CASSLGRDQPQHF. The CDR3 nucleotides are TGTGCCAGCAGCCTAGGCCGTGATCAGCCCCAGCATTTT. This chain links TRBV13 with TRBJ1-5, with D unresolved. The CDR3 loop spans 13 amino acids. Germline V lookup: CDR1 PRHDT, CDR2 FYEKMQ (reference sequence).

The CDR3 here is CASSSQQGGKIAFF. CDR3 sequence (DNA): TGTGCCAGCAGCTCCCAACAGGGGGGGAAAATCGCTTTCTTT. The chain has TRBV9 and TRBJ1-1; TRBD1 agrees at 8 bases. This CDR3 spans 14 amino acids. The germline gives CDR1 SGDLS, CDR2 YYNGEE. With 4 bases clipped from V and 11 bases from J, the junction kept 13 bases outside the gene matches.

A remark on this clone: Germline and junction disagree at one end, which may indicate a read error. This chain uses TRBV30 with TRBJ2-3; 11 bases map to TRBD2. CDR3 size: 15 residues. Germline values: CDR1 GTSNPN, CDR2 SVGIG (reference sequence). The CDR3 loop reads CAGSLRLAGPDTQYF. The CDR3 DNA sequence: TGTGCCGGGAGTTTGAGACTAGCGGGGCCAGATACGCAGTATTTT.

This chain uses TRBV6-5 with TRBJ2-7, with 11 bases that match TRBD1. The CDR3 loop spans 15 amino acids. The V segment lost 6 bases and the J segment 2 bases; nucleotides outside the gene matches: 6. Germline V gene data show CDR1 as MNHEY and CDR2 as SVGAGI. The CDR3: CASSHLGQGAYEQYF. As DNA, the CDR3 is TGTGCCAGCAGCCACCTGGGACAGGGGGCCTACGAGCAGTACTTC.

CDR3 nucleotide sequence: TGTGCCAGCAGCGTAGAGGGAGGTCAGTCACCCCTCCACTTT. This codes for CASSVEGGQSPLHF. The genes are TRBV9 and TRBJ1-6; no firm D call. CDR3 length equals 14 residues. V lost 0 bases, J lost 10 bases, and 11 bases lay in between. CDR1 and CDR2 from the germline V gene are SGDLS and YYNGEE.

The chain combines TRBV4-3 with TRBJ2-5; D unclear. The CDR3 consists of 13 residues. V gave up 1 base and J gave up 5 bases, with 8 bases separating them. CDR1 and CDR2 (germline): LGHNA, YSLEER. In nucleotides, the CDR3 is TGCGCCAGCAGCCAAGTTCTCCGGGAGACCCAGTACTTC. This gives the protein CASSQVLRETQYF.

The genes are TRBV6-5 and TRBJ2-7, with 9 bases that match TRBD2. Germline V CDR1 and CDR2: MNHEY, SVGAGI. The CDR3 is 15 amino acids. With 6 bases clipped from V and 2 bases from J, the junction kept 8 bases outside the gene matches. In DNA form, the CDR3 reads TGTGCCAGCAGAAACCTCCCTAGCGGGGCCTACGAGCAGTACTTC. This encodes CASRNLPSGAYEQYF.

V and J are TRBV21-1 and TRBJ1-5. TRBV21-1 is termed a pseudogene. The CDR3 is 12 amino acids. The CDR3 sequence is CAVNYSNQPQHF. CDR3 DNA sequence: TGTGCCGTCAACTATAGCAATCAGCCCCAGCATTTT.

V gene TRBV4-3 combines with J gene TRBJ1-1; TRBD1 aligns across 8 bases. With V trimmed by 3 bases and J by 5 bases, 5 bases remained unmatched. The germline CDR1 and CDR2 sequences are LGHNA and YSLEER. The CDR3 contains 14 residues. CDR3 residues: CASSHDRGRTEAFF. Here the CDR3 DNA reads TGCGCCAGCAGCCACGACAGGGGAAGGACTGAAGCTTTCTTT.

This chain uses TRBV18 with TRBJ2-2; the match to TRBD1 covers 10 bases. The V and J ends lost 1 base and 6 bases, in that order; junction bases with no gene match: 5. Germline V lookup: CDR1 KGHSH, CDR2 LQKENI. The CDR3 loop spans 16 amino acids. CDR3 sequence (DNA): TGTGCCAGCTCACCACAACCGGGACAGGGGTCCGGGGAGCTGTTTTTT. This sequence encodes CASSPQPGQGSGELFF.

The chain uses TRBV18 and TRBJ1-4; 7 nucleotides line up with TRBD1. The CDR3 totals 15 residues. The germline V gene encodes CDR1 KGHSH and CDR2 LQKENI. V gave up 4 bases and J gave up 8 bases; unmatched junction bases: 10. CDR3 sequence reads: CASSLSTGKDEKLFF. The DNA of the CDR3 is TGTGCCAGCTCACTATCGACAGGGAAGGACGAAAAACTGTTTTTT.

With respect to this clone: The sample contains more than one DNA sequence encoding this CDR3. The chain links TRBV27 to TRBJ2-6; maybe TRBD1 (5 bases). CDR3 length equals 17 residues. V was cut by 4 bases and J by 0 bases, with 13 bases left in between. Germline CDR1 and CDR2: MNHEY and SMNVEV (reference sequence). The CDR3 region has the DNA TGTGCCAGCAGTTCCCTAGACAGTAACTCTGGGGCCAACGTCCTGACTTTC. It yields the protein CASSSLDSNSGANVLTF.

The chain joins TRBV6-5 to TRBJ2-7; 8 nucleotides align to TRBD1. CDR3 length equals 15 residues. V lost 0 bases, J lost 1 base, and 2 bases stayed unmatched. Germline V gene sequence: CDR1 MNHEY, CDR2 SVGAGI. The DNA of the CDR3 is TGTGCCAGCAGTTACTCGTGGGACAGGTCCTACGAGCAGTACTTC. Its protein is CASSYSWDRSYEQYF.

The chain uses TRBV11-2 and TRBJ2-5; the D gene is possibly TRBD1 (6 bases). The CDR3 sequence is 13 residues long. The V gene's germline CDR1 is SGHAT and CDR2 FQNNGV. Trimming cost V 5 bases and J 5 bases, with 12 bases left between them. CDR3 bases: TGTGCCAGCAGCAGACCTACAGGGGAGACCCAGTACTTC. This translates into CASSRPTGETQYF.

The chain links TRBV2 to TRBJ2-3, with D uncertain. The V end was cut by 4 bases, the J end by 6 bases, with 14 bases between. The CDR3 loop spans 14 amino acids. Looked up from germline, CDR1 is SNHLY and CDR2 is FYNNEI. In nucleotides, the CDR3 is TGTGCCAGCAGTGTCGGTATCCCCGGGGATACGCAGTATTTT. As protein: CASSVGIPGDTQYF.

CDR3 protein: CASSFVTGAGNTIYF. CDR3 nucleotide sequence: TGTGCCAGCAGCTTCGTAACAGGGGCTGGAAACACCATATATTTT. The chain employs TRBV5-6 and TRBJ1-3; TRBD1 matches at 7 bases. This CDR3 region has 15 residues. With V trimmed by 2 bases and J by 2 bases, 4 bases remained unmatched. The germline V gene encodes CDR1 SGHDT and CDR2 YYEEEE.

The chain recombines TRBV5-6 with TRBJ2-1; TRBD1 matches at 7 bases. The CDR3 is 13 residues long. V was clipped by 4 bases and J by 6 bases; unmatched bases: 4. Germline CDR1 reads SGHDT; CDR2 reads YYEEEE. The CDR3: CASSRGLVNEQFF. The CDR3 DNA sequence: TGTGCCAGCAGCAGGGGGCTGGTCAATGAGCAGTTCTTC.